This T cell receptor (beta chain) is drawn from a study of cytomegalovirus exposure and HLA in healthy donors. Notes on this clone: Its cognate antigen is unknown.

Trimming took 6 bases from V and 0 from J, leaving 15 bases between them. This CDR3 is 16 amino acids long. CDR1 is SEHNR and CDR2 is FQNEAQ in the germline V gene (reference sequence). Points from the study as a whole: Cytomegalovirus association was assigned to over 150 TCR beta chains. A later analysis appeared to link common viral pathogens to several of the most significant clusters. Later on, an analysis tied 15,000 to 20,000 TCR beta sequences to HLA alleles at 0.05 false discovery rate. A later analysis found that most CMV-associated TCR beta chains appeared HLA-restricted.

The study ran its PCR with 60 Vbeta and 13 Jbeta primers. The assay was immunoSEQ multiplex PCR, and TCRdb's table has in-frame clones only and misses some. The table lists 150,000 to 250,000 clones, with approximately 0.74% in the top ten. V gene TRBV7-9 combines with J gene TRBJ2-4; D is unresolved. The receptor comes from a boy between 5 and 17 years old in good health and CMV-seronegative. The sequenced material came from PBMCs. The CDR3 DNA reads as TGTGCCAGCAGTCGGGTCGAAGATTTAGCCAAAAACATTCAGTACTTC. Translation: CASSRVEDLAKNIQYF.